Presented here are 14 T cell receptor beta chains from one specimen sequenced in a study of OX40 agonist ivuxolimab in advanced cancers. Sequencing used immunoSEQ multiplex PCR; TCRdb keeps in-frame clones, though not all of them. The table has roughly 76,000 clones, roughly 86% seen once. The material sequenced was CD4+ or CD8+ T cells sorted from blood, taken in a trial of the OX40 agonist ivuxolimab. The origin of the receptors is an adult with an advanced solid tumor such as melanoma, head and neck, liver or kidney cancer.

This clone has more than one count but fewer than ten. The rearrangement joins TRBV15 to TRBJ2-1; 12 nucleotides match TRBD2. Germline CDR1 LNHNV, CDR2 YYDKDF (reference sequence). The length of the CDR3 is 17 residues. V was clipped by 1 base and J by 7 bases; unmatched bases: 8. The CDR3 DNA follows: TGTGCCACCAGCAGAGCCCTACTAGCGGGAGGAGGTAATGAGCAGTTCTTC. Protein sequence: CATSRALLAGGGNEQFF. The entire variable domain, with the rest obtained from reference TRBV15 and TRBJ2-1, is as follows: DAMVIQNPRYQVTQFGKPVTLSCSQTLNHNVMYWYQQKSSQAPKLLFHYYDKDFNNEADTPDNFQSRRPNTSFCFLDIRSPGLGDTAMYLCATSRALLAGGGNEQFFGPGTRLTVL.

This clone turned up a few times. The chain is built from TRBV10-3 and TRBJ2-5; 10 bases align to TRBD2. J lost 4 bases, V lost 4 bases, and 0 bases had no gene match. The CDR3 is 13 amino acids. Germline V CDR1 and CDR2: ENHRY, SYGVKD. This CDR3 reads CAISGTSGETQYF. DNA of the CDR3: TGTGCCATCAGTGGGACTAGCGGAGAGACCCAGTACTTC.

This clone has just a few counts. The V and J genes are TRBV4-1 and TRBJ2-7, with TRBD2 matching 7 bases. The J segment lost 4 bases and the V segment lost 4 bases, leaving 10 bases of the junction unmatched. The CDR3 runs 15 residues. CDR1 and CDR2 (germline): MGHRA, YSYEKL. CDR3 sequence (DNA): TGCGCCAGCAGCCCTCGTGCGGGAGCACCGTACGAGCAGTACTTC. The encoded protein is CASSPRAGAPYEQYF.

This chain uses TRBV5-1 with TRBJ1-2, with D possibly being TRBD1 (5 bases). V was clipped by 0 bases and J by 6 bases, with 9 bases between them. The CDR3 contains 13 residues. Germline V gives CDR1 SGHRS, CDR2 YFSETQ. The CDR3 DNA reads as TGCGCCAGCAGCTTGGGGAGGGGTGATGGCTACACCTTC. Protein sequence: CASSLGRGDGYTF.

This rearrangement joins TRBV18 to TRBJ2-7, with 7 bases fitting TRBD1. Germline values: CDR1 KGHSH, CDR2 LQKENI. V dropped 0 bases and J dropped 6; count of bases not matched to a gene: 11. The CDR3 covers 16 residues. CDR3 region: CASSPPSDRVHSEQYF. For the CDR3, the DNA is TGTGCCAGCTCACCACCTAGCGACAGGGTTCACTCCGAGCAGTACTTC.

DNA of the CDR3: TGTGCCAGTATTGACAGGCGTGCCTTTGGATCCTATGGCTACACCTTC. Translated, it gives CASIDRRAFGSYGYTF. The V gene is TRBV19, the J gene TRBJ1-2, with D tentatively TRBD1 (6 bases). Trimming pared 7 bases from V and 4 bases from J, leaving 22 bases between. CDR3 size: 16 residues. CDR1 is LNHDA and CDR2 is SQIVND in the germline V gene (reference sequence).

The V call is TRBV5-1, the J call TRBJ2-1; the match to TRBD2 covers 11 bases. CDR1 SGHRS and CDR2 YFSETQ come from the germline V gene. Unmatched junction bases numbered 4, after V lost 1 base and J lost 7 bases. The CDR3 runs 15 residues. CDR3 region: CASSLTSGRVNEQFF. The CDR3, as DNA: TGCGCCAGCAGCTTGACTAGCGGGAGAGTTAATGAGCAGTTCTTC. Drawing the rest from reference TRBV5-1 and TRBJ2-1, the complete variable domain is KAGVTQTPRYLIKTRGQQVTLSCSPISGHRSVSWYQQTPGQGLQFLFEYFSETQRNKGNFPGRFSGRQFSNSRSEMNVSTLELGDSALYLCASSLTSGRVNEQFFGPGTRLTVL.

The V call is TRBV27, the J call TRBJ2-7; D is undetermined. CDR3 length equals 14 residues. The V end was cut by 0 bases, the J end by 2 bases, with 8 bases between. Germline CDR1 is MNHEY and CDR2 is SMNVEV (reference sequence). CDR3 nucleotide sequence: TGTGCCAGCAGTTTATCTCCGCACGCCTACGAGCAGTACTTC. Translation gives CASSLSPHAYEQYF.

This chain connects TRBV19 to TRBJ2-7; D gene unclear. Germline V CDR1 and CDR2: LNHDA, SQIVND (reference sequence). This CDR3 has 14 amino acids. V was shortened by 3 bases and J by 4 bases, with 13 bases between the two germline ends. The CDR3 loop is CASSISWTGYEQYF. The CDR3 DNA is TGTGCCAGTAGTATTTCATGGACCGGATACGAGCAGTACTTC.

This chain joins TRBV5-1 and TRBJ1-4; D gene uncertain. Germline CDR1 reads SGHRS; CDR2 reads YFSETQ. CDR3 length equals 16 residues. The ends were cut back, 1 base at V and 0 bases at J, with 10 bases in the middle. As DNA, the CDR3 is TGCGCCAGCAGCTTGTGGCCTGGAGCAACTAATGAAAAACTGTTTTTT. Its protein product is CASSLWPGATNEKLFF.

The chain combines TRBV18 with TRBJ1-2; D gene uncertain. The V gene's germline CDR1 is KGHSH and CDR2 LQKENI. Trimming removed 3 bases from V and 2 bases from J, with 10 bases in between. The CDR3 is 14 residues long. CDR3 amino acids: CASSPSDLNYGYTF. CDR3 bases: TGTGCCAGCTCACCGTCTGACTTAAACTATGGCTACACCTTC.

This sequence joins TRBV7-9 and TRBJ1-5; 9 bases fit TRBD1. Germline V gene data show CDR1 as SEHNR and CDR2 as FQNEAQ (reference sequence). The CDR3 extends over 17 amino acids. With 1 base clipped from V and 4 bases from J, the junction kept 8 bases outside the gene matches. In nucleotides, the CDR3 is TGTGCCAGCAGCTTAGGAACAGGGGGCGTTGGGAATCAGCCCCAGCATTTT. Amino acid sequence: CASSLGTGGVGNQPQHF. The full variable domain, in which reference TRBV7-9 and TRBJ1-5 provide the parts outside the CDR3, is DTGVSQNPRHKITKRGQNVTFRCDPISEHNRLYWYRQTLGQGPEFLTYFQNEAQLEKSRLLSDRFSAERPKGSFSTLEIQRTEQGDSAMYLCASSLGTGGVGNQPQHFGDGTRLSIL.

The gene calls are TRBV11-2 and TRBJ1-5; tentatively, D is TRBD1 (5 bases). The CDR3 extends over 13 amino acids. CDR1 and CDR2 from the germline V gene are SGHAT and FQNNGV. V lost 1 base to trimming and J lost 5 bases, with 6 bases between them. CDR3 loop: CASSLGGDQPQHF. In nucleotides, the CDR3 is TGTGCCAGCAGCTTAGGAGGGGATCAGCCCCAGCATTTT.

The chain joins TRBV6-6 to TRBJ1-2; D uncertain. CDR1 is MNHNY, CDR2 SVGAGI, per germline (reference sequence). The CDR3 is 13 residues long. Between the trimmed V and J ends, which lost 2 bases and 3 bases, there was a span of 7 bases. The CDR3 spells CASSYGPDYGYTF. The DNA of the CDR3 is TGTGCCAGCAGTTACGGTCCCGACTATGGCTACACCTTC.